The 7 T cell receptor beta chains below all came from one sample that was sequenced in a study of PD-1 blockade in classical Hodgkin lymphoma. The sample's time point: cycle 4 day 1 (C4D1), after more than five weeks of nivolumab. Autologous stem cell transplantation was followed by relapse in every patient, and brentuximab vedotin exposure varied. Here immunoSEQ multiplex PCR was the method, and the copy in TCRdb shows in-frame clones only, minus some. The table records about 7,000 clones, roughly three quarters of them present only once. Sequences were derived from peripheral blood mononuclear cells (PBMCs), sampled before the fourth cycle of nivolumab. Source of these receptors: a human donor with classical Hodgkin lymphoma.

This sequence joins TRBV4-1 and TRBJ2-2, with TRBD1 matching 7 bases. V lost 2 bases and J lost 3; bases outside the gene matches: 12. Germline V gene data show CDR1 as MGHRA and CDR2 as YSYEKL. The CDR3 sequence is 18 residues long. In DNA, the CDR3 is TGCGCCAGCAGCCAACACACAGGGGAAATAGGTGACACCGGGGAGCTGTTTTTT. This encodes CASSQHTGEIGDTGELFF.

The chain is built from TRBV28 and TRBJ1-5; no clear D. Between the trimmed V and J ends, which lost 5 bases and 4 bases, there was a span of 21 bases. The germline V gene encodes CDR1 MDHEN and CDR2 SYDVKM. The CDR3 is 17 amino acids. CDR3 nucleotide sequence: TGTGCCAGCAGTACACGGACGACGGCTCCTGGGAATCAGCCCCAGCATTTT. Translating it yields CASSTRTTAPGNQPQHF.

This chain connects TRBV10-3 to TRBJ2-1; 10 bases match TRBD2. This CDR3 region has 17 residues. The germline V gene has CDR1 ENHRY and CDR2 SYGVKD. V dropped 0 bases and J dropped 8; count of bases not matched to a gene: 10. CDR3 amino acids: CAISESSGSGRAYEQFF. The CDR3 nucleotides read TGTGCCATCAGTGAGTCGTCCGGCAGCGGGAGGGCCTATGAGCAGTTCTTC.

This clone was counted only a few times. This chain links TRBV19 with TRBJ2-7, with 14 bases that match TRBD2. This CDR3 contains 13 residues. Losses at the gene ends were 10 bases for V and 6 bases for J; bases not matched to a gene: 5. Germline V gene lookup returns CDR1 LNHDA and CDR2 SQIVND (reference sequence). The CDR3, as DNA: TGTGCCACAAGCGGACTAGCGGGAGGCGAGCAGTACTTC. Translating gives CATSGLAGGEQYF.

CDR3 in DNA: TGCGCCAGCAGGTTGACAGAGACCCAGTACTTC. Protein sequence: CASRLTETQYF. The rearrangement links TRBV5-1 to TRBJ2-5; D unresolved. CDR3 length equals 11 residues. V was pared by 5 bases and J by 4 bases, with 6 bases between. The germline gives CDR1 SGHRS, CDR2 YFSETQ.

This rearrangement joins TRBV29-1 to TRBJ1-4; 9 bases fit TRBD1. Germline assignment: CDR1 SQVTM and CDR2 ANQGSEA. V lost 7 bases and J lost 4; bases outside the gene matches: 4. The length of the CDR3 is 13 residues. CDR3 in amino acids: CSATGQGNEKLFF. The CDR3 DNA sequence: TGCAGCGCCACGGGACAGGGTAATGAAAAACTGTTTTTT.

CDR3 residues: CASSFGVNNEQFF. CDR3 sequence (DNA): TGTGCCAGCAGCTTTGGGGTGAACAATGAGCAGTTCTTC. The gene calls are TRBV7-3 and TRBJ2-1; D is uncertain. Trimming removed 3 bases from V and 5 bases from J, with 8 bases in between. This CDR3 is 13 amino acids long. The V gene's germline CDR1 is SGHTA and CDR2 FQGTGA.